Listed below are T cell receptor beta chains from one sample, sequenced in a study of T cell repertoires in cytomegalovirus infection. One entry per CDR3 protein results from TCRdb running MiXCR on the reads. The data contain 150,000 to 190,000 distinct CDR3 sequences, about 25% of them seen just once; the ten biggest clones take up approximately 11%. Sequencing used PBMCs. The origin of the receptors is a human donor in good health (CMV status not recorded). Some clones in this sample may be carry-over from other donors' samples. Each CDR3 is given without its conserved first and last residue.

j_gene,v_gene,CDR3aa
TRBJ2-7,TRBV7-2,ASSLSAGVVEQY
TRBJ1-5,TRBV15,ATSRDLQGVVNQPQH
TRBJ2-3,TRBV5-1,ASSTGGRGTDTQY
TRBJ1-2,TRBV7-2,ASSLAVYGYT
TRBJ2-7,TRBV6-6,ASRPRETYEQY
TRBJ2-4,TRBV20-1,SAPEARANIQY
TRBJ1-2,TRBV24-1,ATSSPGVGYT
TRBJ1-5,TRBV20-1,SASSPGQGYQPQH
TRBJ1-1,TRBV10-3,ASGRAGEGTEAI
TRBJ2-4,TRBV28,ASSSPTGLGAKNIQY
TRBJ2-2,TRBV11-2,ASSPGTRNTGELF
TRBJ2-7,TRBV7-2,ASSLEVGLAA
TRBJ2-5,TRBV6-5,ASSYSGLAVGEETQY
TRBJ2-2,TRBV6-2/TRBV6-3,ASSHITTGELF
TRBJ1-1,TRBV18,ASSPMAGTMNTEAF
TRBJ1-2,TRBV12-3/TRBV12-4,ASSLGGLGYT
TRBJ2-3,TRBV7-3,ASSLGAGGSTDTQY
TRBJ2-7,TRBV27,ASSLSWGGSSYEQY
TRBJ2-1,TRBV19,ASTPVGFANEQF
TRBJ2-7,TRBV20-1,SARGRGGSYEQY
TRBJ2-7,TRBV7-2,ASSLFASGVVPYEQY
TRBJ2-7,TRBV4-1,ASSQGGTGDYEQY